Detailed here is one T cell receptor beta chain. The antigen is unknown. A junction boundary mismatches the germline segment, possibly from a read error. Germline CDR1 and CDR2: SEHNR and FQNEAQ (reference sequence). The CDR3 is 10 amino acids. This sample stems from a study of cytomegalovirus exposure and HLA in healthy donors. Findings and limits, study-wide: Reportedly, cytomegalovirus status was diagnosed with high sensitivity and specificity. Further analysis, carried out later, found HLA-associated TCR beta chains more clonally expanded than equally common other chains. Many donors carried some public TCRs, although rarity characterized most TCR sequences.

The donors comprised healthy bone marrow donors. This PCR relied on a set of 60 Vbeta primers and 13 Jbeta primers. Clones were read by immunoSEQ multiplex PCR, and TCRdb kept only the in-frame ones, dropping some. The repertoire holds about 83,000 clones, with roughly 80% as singletons. The sequencing sample was made of PBMCs. The source is a woman aged 25 to 45 in good health and CMV-seronegative. This chain uses TRBV7-9 with TRBJ1-1; D is unclear. The CDR3 sequence: CSSSLSEAFF. For the CDR3, the DNA is TGTTCCAGCAGCTTATCAGAAGCTTTCTTT.